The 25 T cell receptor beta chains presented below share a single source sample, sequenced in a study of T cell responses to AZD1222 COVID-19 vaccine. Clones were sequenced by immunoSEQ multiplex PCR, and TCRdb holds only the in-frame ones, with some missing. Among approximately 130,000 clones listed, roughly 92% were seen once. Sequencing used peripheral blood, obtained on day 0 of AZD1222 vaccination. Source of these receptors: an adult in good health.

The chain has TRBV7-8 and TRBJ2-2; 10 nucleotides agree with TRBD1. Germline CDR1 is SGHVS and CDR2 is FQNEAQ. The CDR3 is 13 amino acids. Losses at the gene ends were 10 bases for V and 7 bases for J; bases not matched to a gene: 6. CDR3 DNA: TGTGCCACGCGACAGGGGGCGGGCGGGGAGCTGTTTTTT. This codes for CATRQGAGGELFF.

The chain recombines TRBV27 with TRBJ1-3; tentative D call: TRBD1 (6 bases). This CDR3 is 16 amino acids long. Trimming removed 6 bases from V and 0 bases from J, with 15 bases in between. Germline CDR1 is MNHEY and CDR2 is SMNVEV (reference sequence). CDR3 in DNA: TGTGCCAGCAGCTTCACCCGGACAGTCTCTGGAAACACCATATATTTT. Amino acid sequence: CASSFTRTVSGNTIYF.

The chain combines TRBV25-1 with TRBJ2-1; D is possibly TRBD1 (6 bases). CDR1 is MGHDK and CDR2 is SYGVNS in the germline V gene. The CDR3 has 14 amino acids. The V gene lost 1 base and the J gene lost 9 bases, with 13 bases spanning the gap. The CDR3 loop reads CASSEWRRGGEQFF. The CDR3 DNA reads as TGTGCCAGCAGTGAATGGCGCAGGGGCGGTGAGCAGTTCTTC.

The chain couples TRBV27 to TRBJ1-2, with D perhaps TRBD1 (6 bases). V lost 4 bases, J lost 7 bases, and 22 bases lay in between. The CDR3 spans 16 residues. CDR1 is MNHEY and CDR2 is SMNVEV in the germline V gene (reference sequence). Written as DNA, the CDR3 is TGTGCCAGCAGTTATCTACAGGGTTTGAATTTAGGTGGCTACACCTTC. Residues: CASSYLQGLNLGGYTF.

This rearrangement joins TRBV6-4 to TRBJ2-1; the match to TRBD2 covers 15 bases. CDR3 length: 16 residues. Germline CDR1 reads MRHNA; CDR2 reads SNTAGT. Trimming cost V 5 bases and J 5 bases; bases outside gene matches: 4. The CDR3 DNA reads TGTGCCAGCAGTCGGGGGACTAGCGGGGGGAACAATGAGCAGTTCTTC. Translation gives CASSRGTSGGNNEQFF.

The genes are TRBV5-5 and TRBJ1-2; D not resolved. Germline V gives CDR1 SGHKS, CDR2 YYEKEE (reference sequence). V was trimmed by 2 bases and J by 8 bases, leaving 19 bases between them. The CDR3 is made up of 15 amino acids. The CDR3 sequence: CASSLSLRRERGYTF. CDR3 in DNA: TGTGCCAGCAGCTTATCGCTCCGTCGGGAGAGAGGCTACACCTTC.

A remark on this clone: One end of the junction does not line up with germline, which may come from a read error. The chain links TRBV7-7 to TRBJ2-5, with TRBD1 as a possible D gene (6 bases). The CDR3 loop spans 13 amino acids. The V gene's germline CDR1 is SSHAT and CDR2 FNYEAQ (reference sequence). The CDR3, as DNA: TGTGCTAGCAGCTTAGCAGGGGACGAGACCCAGTACTTC. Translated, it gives CASSLAGDETQYF.

The CDR3 DNA is TGTGCCAGCAGCTCCGTAGGGCCTGAAGCTTTCTTT. This gives the protein CASSSVGPEAFF. The chain is built from TRBV13 and TRBJ1-1; D is undetermined. Deletions cut 4 bases from V and 6 bases from J, with 9 bases between. The germline V gene has CDR1 PRHDT and CDR2 FYEKMQ (reference sequence). The CDR3 is made up of 12 amino acids.

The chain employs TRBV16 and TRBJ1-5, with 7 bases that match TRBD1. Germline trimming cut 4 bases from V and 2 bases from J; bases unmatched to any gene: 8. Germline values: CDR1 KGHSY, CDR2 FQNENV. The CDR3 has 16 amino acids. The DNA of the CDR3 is TGTGCCAGCAGCCCTCGCCAGGGGGAGGGCAATCAGCCCCAGCATTTT. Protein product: CASSPRQGEGNQPQHF.

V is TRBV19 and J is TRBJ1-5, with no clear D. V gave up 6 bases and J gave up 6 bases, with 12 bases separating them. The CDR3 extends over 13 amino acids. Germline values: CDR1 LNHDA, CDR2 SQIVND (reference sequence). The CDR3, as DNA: TGTGCCAGTAGGGATCTCGGTAGTCAGCCCCAGCATTTT. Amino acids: CASRDLGSQPQHF.

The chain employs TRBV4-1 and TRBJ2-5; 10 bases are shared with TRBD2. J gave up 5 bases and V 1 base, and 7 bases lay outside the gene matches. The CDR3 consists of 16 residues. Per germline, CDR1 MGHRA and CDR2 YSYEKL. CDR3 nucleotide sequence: TGCGCCAGCAGCCAAGGTAGCGGGGGGCCTCTCGAGACCCAGTACTTC. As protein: CASSQGSGGPLETQYF.

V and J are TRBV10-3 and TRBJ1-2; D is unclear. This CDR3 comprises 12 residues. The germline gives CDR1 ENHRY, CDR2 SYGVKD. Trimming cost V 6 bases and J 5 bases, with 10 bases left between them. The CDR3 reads CAISGPTYGYTF. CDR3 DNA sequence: TGTGCCATCAGCGGACCGACGTATGGCTACACCTTC.

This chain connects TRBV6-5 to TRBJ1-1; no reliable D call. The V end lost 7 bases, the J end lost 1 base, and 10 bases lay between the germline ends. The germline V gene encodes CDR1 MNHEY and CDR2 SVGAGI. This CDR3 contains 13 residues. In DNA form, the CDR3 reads TGTGCCAGCACTAGCGTTGGGAACACTGAAGCTTTCTTT. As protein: CASTSVGNTEAFF.

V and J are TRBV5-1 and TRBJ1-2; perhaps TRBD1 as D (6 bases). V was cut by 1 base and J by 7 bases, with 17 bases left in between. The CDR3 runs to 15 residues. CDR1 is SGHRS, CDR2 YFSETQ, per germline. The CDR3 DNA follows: TGCGCCAGCAGCTTGTTAACCCCGTTACAGGGTGGCTACACCTTC. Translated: CASSLLTPLQGGYTF. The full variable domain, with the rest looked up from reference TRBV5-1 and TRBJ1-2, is KAGVTQTPRYLIKTRGQQVTLSCSPISGHRSVSWYQQTPGQGLQFLFEYFSETQRNKGNFPGRFSGRQFSNSRSEMNVSTLELGDSALYLCASSLLTPLQGGYTFGSGTRLTVV.

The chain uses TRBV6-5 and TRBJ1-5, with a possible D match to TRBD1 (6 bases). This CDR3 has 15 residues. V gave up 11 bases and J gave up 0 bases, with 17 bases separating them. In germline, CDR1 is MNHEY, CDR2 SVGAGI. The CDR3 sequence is CASQGWFSSNQPQHF. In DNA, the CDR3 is TGTGCCTCCCAGGGGTGGTTTAGTAGCAATCAGCCCCAGCATTTT.

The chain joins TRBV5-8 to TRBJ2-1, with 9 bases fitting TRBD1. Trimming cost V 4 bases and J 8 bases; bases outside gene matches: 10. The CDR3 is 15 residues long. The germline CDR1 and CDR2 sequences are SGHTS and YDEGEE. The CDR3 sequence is CASSTRQDRGHEQFF. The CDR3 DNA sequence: TGTGCCAGCAGCACGCGACAGGACAGGGGCCATGAGCAGTTCTTC.

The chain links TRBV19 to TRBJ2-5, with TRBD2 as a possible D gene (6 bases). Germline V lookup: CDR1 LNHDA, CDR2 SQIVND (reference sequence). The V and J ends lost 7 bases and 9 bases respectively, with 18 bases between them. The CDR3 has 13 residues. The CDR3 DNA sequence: TGTGCCAGTACTAAGCCTAGCGTCTGGGCCCAGTACTTC. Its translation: CASTKPSVWAQYF. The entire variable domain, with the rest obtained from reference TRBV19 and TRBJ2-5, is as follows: DGGITQSPKYLFRKEGQNVTLSCEQNLNHDAMYWYRQDPGQGLRLIYYSQIVNDFQKGDIAEGYSVSREKKESFPLTVTSAQKNPTAFYLCASTKPSVWAQYFGPGTRLLVL.

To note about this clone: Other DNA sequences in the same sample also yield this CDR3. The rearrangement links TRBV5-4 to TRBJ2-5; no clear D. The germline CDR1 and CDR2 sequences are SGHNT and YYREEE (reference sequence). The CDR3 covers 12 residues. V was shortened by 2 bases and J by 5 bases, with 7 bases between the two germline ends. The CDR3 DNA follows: TGTGCCAGCAGCTTAGTTGGGGAGACCCAGTACTTC. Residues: CASSLVGETQYF.

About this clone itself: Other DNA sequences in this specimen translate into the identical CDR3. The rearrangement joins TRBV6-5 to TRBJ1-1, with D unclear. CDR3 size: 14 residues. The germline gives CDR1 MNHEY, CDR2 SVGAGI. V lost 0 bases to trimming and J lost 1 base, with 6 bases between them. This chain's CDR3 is CASSYSGGNTEAFF. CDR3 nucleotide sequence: TGTGCCAGCAGTTACTCGGGTGGGAACACTGAAGCTTTCTTT.

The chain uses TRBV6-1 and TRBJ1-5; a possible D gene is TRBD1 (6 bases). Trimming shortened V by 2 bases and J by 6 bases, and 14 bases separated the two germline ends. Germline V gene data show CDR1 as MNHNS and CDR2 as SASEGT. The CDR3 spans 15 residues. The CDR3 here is CASSERGALGQPQHF. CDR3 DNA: TGTGCCAGCAGTGAAAGGGGGGCCCTGGGTCAGCCCCAGCATTTT.

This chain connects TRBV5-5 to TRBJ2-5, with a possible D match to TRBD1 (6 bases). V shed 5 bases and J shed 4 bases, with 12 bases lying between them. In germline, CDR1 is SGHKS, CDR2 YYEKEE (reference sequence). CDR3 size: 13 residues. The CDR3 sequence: CASRNRAGETQYF. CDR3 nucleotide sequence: TGTGCCAGCAGAAACAGGGCAGGAGAGACCCAGTACTTC. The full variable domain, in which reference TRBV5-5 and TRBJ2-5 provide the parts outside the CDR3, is DAGVTQSPTHLIKTRGQQVTLRCSPISGHKSVSWYQQVLGQGPQFIFQYYEKEERGRGNFPDRFSARQFPNYSSELNVNALLLGDSALYLCASRNRAGETQYFGPGTRLLVL.

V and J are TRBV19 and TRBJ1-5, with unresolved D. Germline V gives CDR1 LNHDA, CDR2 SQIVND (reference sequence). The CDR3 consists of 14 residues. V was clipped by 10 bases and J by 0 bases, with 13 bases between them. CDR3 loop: CATKERYSNQPQHF. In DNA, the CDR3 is TGTGCCACGAAAGAGCGTTATAGCAATCAGCCCCAGCATTTT.

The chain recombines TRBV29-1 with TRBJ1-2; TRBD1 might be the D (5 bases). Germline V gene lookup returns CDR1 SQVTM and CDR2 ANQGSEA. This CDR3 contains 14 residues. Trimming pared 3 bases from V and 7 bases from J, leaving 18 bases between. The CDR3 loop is CSVDSSQGSGGYTF. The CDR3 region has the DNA TGCAGCGTTGATAGTAGCCAGGGCTCGGGTGGCTACACCTTC. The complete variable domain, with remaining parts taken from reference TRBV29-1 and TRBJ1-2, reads SAVISQKPSRDICQRGTSLTIQCQVDSQVTMMFWYRQQPGQSLTLIATANQGSEATYESGFVIDKFPISRPNLTFSTLTVSNMSPEDSSIYLCSVDSSQGSGGYTFGSGTRLTVV.

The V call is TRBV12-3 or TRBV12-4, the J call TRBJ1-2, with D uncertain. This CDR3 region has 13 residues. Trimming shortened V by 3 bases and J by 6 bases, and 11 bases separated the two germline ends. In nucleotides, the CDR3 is TGTGCCAGCAGTTTTGGAAGGCGTGATGGCTACACCTTC. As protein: CASSFGRRDGYTF.

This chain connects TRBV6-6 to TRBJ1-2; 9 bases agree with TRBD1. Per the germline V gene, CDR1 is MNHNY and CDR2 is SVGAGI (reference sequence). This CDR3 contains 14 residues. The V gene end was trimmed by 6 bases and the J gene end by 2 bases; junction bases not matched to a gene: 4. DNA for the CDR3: TGTGCCAGCAGACCGGGACAGGGAAACTATGGCTACACCTTC. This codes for CASRPGQGNYGYTF.